The 26 T cell receptor beta chains in this list originate from one sample, sequenced in a study of T-cell reconstitution after alpha-beta-depleted transplantation in children. The TCRbeta library was prepared with unique molecular identifiers. MiXCR, applied by TCRdb to the PCR reads, yields one record per CDR3 protein. The table includes some 2,900 distinct CDR3 sequences, roughly 27% detected once. The sample here was PBMCs, mostly from graft donor cells, taken 60 days after TCRalphabeta/CD19-depleted stem cell transplant. The receptors originated from a male patient aged 2-10 years who had a stem cell transplant for acute myeloid leukemia, so the T cells may come from the graft donor.

Many counts were recorded for this clonotype. The chain joins TRBV6-1 to TRBJ1-5; possibly TRBD1 for D (5 bases). The CDR3 extends over 13 amino acids. Trimming took 6 bases from V and 4 from J, leaving 10 bases between them. Germline V gene sequence: CDR1 MNHNS, CDR2 SASEGT. The CDR3 bases are TGTGCCAGCAGCGACAGCTCTAATCAGCCCCAGCATTTT. As protein: CASSDSSNQPQHF.

This clonotype was observed at least ten times. V usage is TRBV10-3 and J usage is TRBJ2-1; 12 bases line up with TRBD1. The CDR3 extends over 16 amino acids. Trimming cost V 3 bases and J 9 bases; bases outside gene matches: 9. Germline V CDR1 and CDR2: ENHRY, SYGVKD. The CDR3, as DNA: TGTGCCATCAGTGATCACTCGGGACAGGGGGCGAGTGAGCAGTTCTTC. Translating gives CAISDHSGQGASEQFF.

This clonotype was counted ten times or more. The V gene is TRBV6-2 or TRBV6-3, the J gene TRBJ2-5, with D unresolved. V was trimmed by 1 base and J by 5 bases, leaving 11 bases between them. Looked up from germline, CDR1 is MNHEY and CDR2 is SVGEGT. CDR3 length: 14 amino acids. The CDR3 sequence is CASSYYSRYETQYF. The CDR3 DNA follows: TGTGCCAGCAGTTACTACAGCCGATACGAGACCCAGTACTTC.

In its sample, this clonotype was seen many times. The chain couples TRBV2 to TRBJ2-5; 8 nucleotides line up with TRBD1. CDR1 is SNHLY, CDR2 FYNNEI, per germline. This CDR3 is 15 amino acids long. Trimming removed 5 bases from V and 1 base from J; junction bases left unmatched: 6. The CDR3 is CASSSQGVIQETQYF. CDR3 sequence (DNA): TGTGCCAGCAGTTCACAGGGGGTAATCCAAGAGACCCAGTACTTC.

This clonotype has more than one count but fewer than ten. The gene calls are TRBV30 and TRBJ1-6; maybe TRBD1 (5 bases). This CDR3 is 11 amino acids long. V was cut by 5 bases and J by 10 bases, with 9 bases left in between. Per germline, CDR1 GTSNPN and CDR2 SVGIG (reference sequence). The CDR3 nucleotides read TGTGCCTGGGGCAGGGCCTCACCCCTCCACTTT. Translating gives CAWGRASPLHF.

This clonotype was seen repeatedly, ten times or more. This sequence joins TRBV27 and TRBJ2-1; D gene unclear. Deletions cut 4 bases from V and 2 bases from J, with 9 bases between. The CDR3 contains 14 residues. Germline-derived CDR1 and CDR2 are MNHEY and SMNVEV (reference sequence). The CDR3 nucleotides are TGTGCCAGCAGTTCTGGCAGTACCTACAATGAGCAGTTCTTC. Its translation is CASSSGSTYNEQFF.

This clonotype was counted at least ten times. The chain combines TRBV10-3 with TRBJ1-2; D is unclear. The CDR3 length is 11 residues. CDR1 is ENHRY, CDR2 SYGVKD, per germline. V lost 10 bases, J lost 4 bases, and 10 bases lay in between. The CDR3 coding sequence is TGTGCCACCGCCTCCTTCTATGGCTACACCTTC. Residues: CATASFYGYTF.

The table lists this clonotype with many counts. The J gene is TRBJ1-2, the V gene TRBV27; no reliable D call. This CDR3 has 13 residues. CDR1 and CDR2 (germline): MNHEY, SMNVEV (reference sequence). V was clipped by 4 bases and J by 6 bases, with 12 bases between them. CDR3 loop: CASSSSPLDGYTF. The CDR3 bases are TGTGCCAGCAGTTCTTCTCCTCTAGATGGCTACACCTTC.

In this sample, this clonotype turned up a few times. This chain links TRBV4-1 with TRBJ2-1; D is possibly TRBD2 (6 bases). Between the trimmed V and J ends, which lost 0 bases and 6 bases, there was a span of 27 bases. Per the germline V gene, CDR1 is MGHRA and CDR2 is YSYEKL. The CDR3 loop spans 20 amino acids. This CDR3 reads CASSQEGPTTFAGRVNEQFF. The DNA for the CDR3 is TGCGCCAGCAGCCAAGAAGGACCAACCACGTTCGCGGGGCGGGTCAATGAGCAGTTCTTC.

This clonotype was seen at least ten times. V is TRBV7-9 and J is TRBJ1-5, with 8 bases matching TRBD1. Germline V gene sequence: CDR1 SEHNR, CDR2 FQNEAQ (reference sequence). Trimming removed 1 base from V and 7 bases from J; junction bases left unmatched: 12. This CDR3 has 17 residues. The CDR3 spells CASSLGTYRGKGQPQHF. In DNA form, the CDR3 reads TGTGCCAGCAGCTTAGGGACCTACAGGGGGAAGGGACAGCCCCAGCATTTT.

In its sample, this clonotype was seen many times. The chain carries TRBV30 and TRBJ1-3; no reliable D call. Germline V lookup: CDR1 GTSNPN, CDR2 SVGIG (reference sequence). Trimming left V 2 bases short and J 0 bases short, with 14 bases between. CDR3 length: 16 amino acids. CDR3 bases: TGTGCCTGGAGTCCAGACGGAGGCAGCTCTGGAAACACCATATATTTT. Its protein product is CAWSPDGGSSGNTIYF.

A note on this clonotype: A much larger clone differs by one base, so this may be a read error. This chain joins TRBV3-1 and TRBJ2-3; the D gene could be TRBD1 or TRBD2 (5 bases each). V gave up 11 bases and J gave up 3 bases, with 21 bases separating them. The CDR3 spans 15 residues. Germline V gene sequence: CDR1 LGHDT, CDR2 YNNKEL (reference sequence). This chain's CDR3 is CACSTPEGLTDTQYF. The CDR3, as DNA: TGTGCCTGCTCCACTCCCGAGGGGCTTACAGATACGCAGTATTTT.

The chain joins TRBV5-3 to TRBJ1-1; a weak D match, TRBD1 (5 bases). TRBV5-3 is assigned to the ORF class and has an uncertain function. The CDR3 covers 14 residues. V gave up 9 bases and J gave up 1 base, with 16 bases separating them. CDR3 in DNA: TGTGCCATGAGCTTCCGGGGGGAGAACACTGAAGCTTTCTTT. Translation gives CAMSFRGENTEAFF.

This clonotype was seen repeatedly, ten times or more. The V call is TRBV30, the J call TRBJ1-5, with TRBD1 matching over 7 bases. Germline-derived CDR1 and CDR2 are GTSNPN and SVGIG (reference sequence). J lost 2 bases, V lost 4 bases, and 11 bases had no gene match. The CDR3 contains 16 residues. CDR3 sequence: CAWTKSTTGRNQPQHF. The CDR3 DNA is TGTGCCTGGACCAAGTCAACGACAGGGCGCAATCAGCCCCAGCATTTT. The complete variable domain, with remaining parts taken from reference TRBV30 and TRBJ1-5, reads SQTIHQWPATLVQPVGSPLSLECTVEGTSNPNLYWYRQAAGRGLQLLFYSVGIGQISSEVPQNLSASRPQDRQFILSSKKLLLSDSGFYLCAWTKSTTGRNQPQHFGDGTRLSIL.

DNA for the CDR3: TGTGCCAGCAGCTTTAGCGGGAGCGGAAATGAGCAGTTCTTC. Amino acids: CASSFSGSGNEQFF. This chain links TRBV7-8 with TRBJ2-1; 9 positions agree with TRBD2. The CDR3 totals 14 residues. Germline trimming cut 3 bases from V and 7 bases from J; bases unmatched to any gene: 4. The germline gives CDR1 SGHVS, CDR2 FQNEAQ. The variable domain in full, with the rest retrieved from reference TRBV7-8 and TRBJ2-1, is GAGVSQSPRYKVAKRGQDVALRCDPISGHVSLFWYQQALGQGPEFLTYFQNEAQLDKSGLPSDRFFAERPEGSVSTLKIQRTQQEDSAVYLCASSFSGSGNEQFFGPGTRLTVL.

This clonotype was counted many times. This rearrangement joins TRBV7-9 to TRBJ1-6; possible D gene TRBD1, 6 bases. Germline V CDR1 and CDR2: SEHNR, FQNEAQ (reference sequence). The CDR3 covers 14 residues. V lost 4 bases to trimming and J lost 7 bases, with 11 bases between them. CDR3 loop: CASSSRGQNSPLHF. The CDR3 coding sequence is TGTGCCAGCAGCTCCCGGGGGCAGAATTCACCCCTCCACTTT.

This clonotype ranks as medium-sized. The chain carries TRBV2 and TRBJ2-3, with D unresolved. Germline values: CDR1 SNHLY, CDR2 FYNNEI. Deletions cut 0 bases from V and 0 bases from J, with 10 bases between. The CDR3 has 16 amino acids. The CDR3 here is CASSEAPSTSTDTQYF. The CDR3 nucleotides are TGTGCCAGCAGTGAAGCTCCTTCAACTAGCACAGATACGCAGTATTTT. The full variable domain, its missing parts supplied by reference TRBV2 and TRBJ2-3, is EPEVTQTPSHQVTQMGQEVILRCVPISNHLYFYWYRQILGQKVEFLVSFYNNEISEKSEIFDDQFSVERPDGSNFTLKIRSTKLEDSAMYFCASSEAPSTSTDTQYFGPGTRLTVL.

Comments on this clonotype: A read error may account for a junction end that differs from germline. The genes are TRBV5-6 and TRBJ1-1; TRBD1 might be the D (5 bases). Germline V gives CDR1 SGHDT, CDR2 YYEEEE. The CDR3 consists of 14 residues. CDR3 nucleotides: TGTGCCATCAGCCTCGCGGGGGAGAACACTGAAGCTTTCTTT. It specifies CAISLAGENTEAFF. Supplemented by reference TRBV5-6 and TRBJ1-1, the full variable domain reads DAGVTQSPTHLIKTRGQQVTLRCSPKSGHDTVSWYQQALGQGPQFIFQYYEEEERQRGNFPDRFSGHQFPNYSSELNVNALLLGDSALYLCAISLAGENTEAFFGQGTRLTVV.

As to this clonotype: The junction differs from germline at one of its ends, possibly a read error. The V gene is TRBV3-1, the J gene TRBJ2-3, with TRBD2 identical over 7 bases. This CDR3 region has 17 residues. The germline CDR1 and CDR2 sequences are LGHDT and YNNKEL (reference sequence). CDR3 nucleotides: TGTGCCAGCACCCAAGGGGTCCTTTCGGGGGGTTCAGATACGCAGTATTTT. Protein product: CASTQGVLSGGSDTQYF.

This clonotype was counted at least ten times. The chain couples TRBV7-9 to TRBJ2-7, with a weak D call TRBD2 (6 bases). Trimming took off 4 bases at V and 0 bases at J, with 19 bases between the two ends. This CDR3 region has 17 residues. Germline CDR1 SEHNR, CDR2 FQNEAQ (reference sequence). CDR3 DNA sequence: TGTGCCAGCAGCTGGGGGGTGGGCCTGAAGCCCTCCTACGAGCAGTACTTC. Its translation: CASSWGVGLKPSYEQYF.

This clonotype occurred many times. The V and J genes are TRBV12-3 or TRBV12-4 and TRBJ2-7; either TRBD1 or TRBD2 may fit D (5 bases each). CDR3 length equals 13 residues. Trimming stripped 6 bases from V and 6 bases from J, with 15 bases between. The CDR3 reads CASSTDEGPEQYF. CDR3 coding DNA: TGTGCCAGCAGCACAGACGAGGGACCCGAGCAGTACTTC.

By sample share, this clonotype is large (0.1 to 1%). The CDR3: CSAEQGIQETQYF. In DNA, the CDR3 is TGCAGCGCCGAACAGGGGATCCAAGAGACCCAGTACTTC. The genes are TRBV29-1 and TRBJ2-5, with 7 bases fitting TRBD1. CDR3 size: 13 residues. J lost 1 base, V lost 7 bases, and 6 bases had no gene match. The germline V gene encodes CDR1 SQVTM and CDR2 ANQGSEA.

This clonotype has a count of ten or more. The chain employs TRBV7-9 and TRBJ2-7; perhaps TRBD1 as D (6 bases). Germline loops: CDR1 SEHNR, CDR2 FQNEAQ (reference sequence). The CDR3 is made up of 13 amino acids. Trimming removed 5 bases at V and 3 bases at J, with 11 bases between. In DNA, the CDR3 is TGTGCCAGCAGCCCAGGACAGCGCTACGAGCAGTACGTC. Protein product: CASSPGQRYEQYV.

The CDR3, as DNA: TGTGCCAGCAGTTACTGGGGAAACGGGAACAATGAGCAGTTCTTC. Amino acid sequence: CASSYWGNGNNEQFF. The rearrangement joins TRBV6-2 or TRBV6-3 to TRBJ2-1; tentative D call: TRBD2 (5 bases). The V end lost 1 base, the J end lost 5 bases, and 12 bases lay between the germline ends. Per the germline V gene, CDR1 is MNHEY and CDR2 is SVGEGT. The CDR3 has 15 amino acids.

This clonotype was found many times. This chain joins TRBV27 and TRBJ1-2; D might be TRBD1 (5 bases). The CDR3 spans 12 residues. CDR1 and CDR2 from the germline V gene are MNHEY and SMNVEV (reference sequence). V dropped 4 bases and J dropped 2 bases, with 5 bases sitting between them. CDR3 amino acids: CASSWGNYGYTF. CDR3 nucleotide sequence: TGTGCCAGCAGTTGGGGCAACTATGGCTACACCTTC.

In this sample, this clonotype turned up many times. Because the CDR3's place on the DNA is in doubt, the DNA is left out and the CDR3 is given as listed by TCRdb. This rearrangement joins TRBV27 to TRBJ1-4. The germline CDR1 and CDR2 sequences are MNHEY and SMNVEV (reference sequence). Ends included, the CDR3 has 16 residues. CDR3 amino acids: CASSSSRSVGNEKLFF.